Listed below are T cell receptor beta chains from one sample, sequenced in a study of cytomegalovirus exposure and HLA in healthy donors. The repertoire was sequenced with immunoSEQ multiplex PCR; TCRdb's copy has only in-frame clones and lacks some. The sample yields around 300,000 clones, around 90% seen once. Material for sequencing was PBMCs. These receptors were taken from a woman in her twenties or thirties in good health and CMV-seropositive. CDR3s include the opening cysteine and the closing phenylalanine or tryptophan.

j_gene	v_gene	CDR3aa
TRBJ2-7	TRBV5-6	CASSLFHEPPYEQYF
TRBJ1-1	TRBV9	CASSLGPNGAEAFF
TRBJ2-1	TRBV7-2	CASSLGTVNEQFF
TRBJ2-1	TRBV6-1	CASSVGLAGLNEQFF
TRBJ1-5	TRBV10-1	CARMGKGQAVFGDQPQHF
.	TRBV5-4	CASSSNRGTTQYF
TRBJ1-1	TRBV30	CAWRGTVWTTMNTEAFF
TRBJ2-7	TRBV6-6	CASSALGQTRAEQYF
TRBJ1-1	TRBV19	CASSTGGVTEAFF
TRBJ1-1	TRBV9	CASTPDGNTEAFF
TRBJ1-4	TRBV5-1	CASSSQGNEKLFF
TRBJ2-3	TRBV28	CASSRDRDTDTQYF
TRBJ2-7	TRBV7-2	CASSLSNEQYF
TRBJ2-1	TRBV11-2	CASRGDGTSWFF
TRBJ1-2	TRBV19	CASSEQGAANGYTF
TRBJ2-7	TRBV5-1	CASSLGTVTSGPSYEQYF
TRBJ1-5	TRBV4-1	CASSPTAGMVSDQPQHF
TRBJ2-7	TRBV7-6	CASSAQSYDSSYEQYF